This TCR beta chain was documented in a study of cytomegalovirus exposure and HLA in healthy donors. Study outcomes and limitations: A list of approximately 160 TCR beta chains associated with cytomegalovirus was given. Reportedly, HLA-A and HLA-B alleles of most subjects were accurately predicted from TCR beta. The later analysis indicated that the majority of CMV-associated TCR beta chains appeared HLA-restricted.

Details on this clone: As yet, its antigen is unknown.

V was pared by 5 bases and J by 4 bases, with 4 bases of the junction left unmatched. The CDR3 runs to 15 residues. Germline V gene lookup returns CDR1 MNHNY and CDR2 SVGAGI (reference sequence). PCR involved 60 Vbeta and 13 Jbeta primers. Repertoires were generated with immunoSEQ multiplex PCR, while TCRdb's copy carries only in-frame clones and drops some. The table has more than 150,000 clones, around four fifths seen once; the top ten hold approximately 1.3%. The source material was PBMCs. The chain combines TRBV6-6 with TRBJ2-2; 10 bases line up with TRBD1. The origin of this receptor is a man between 18 and 29 years old in good health and CMV-seronegative. The CDR3 is CASSRTGGITGELFF. The CDR3 region has the DNA TGTGCCAGCAGTAGGACAGGGGGTATCACCGGGGAGCTGTTTTTT.